Shown below are 3 T cell receptor beta chains from a single sample sequenced in a study of Graves' ophthalmopathy and Graves' hyperthyroidism. Scientists amplified the TCR beta CDR3 regions from RNA transcripts. First-round RT-PCR with HTBI primers preceded a second-round multiplex PCR. TCRdb analysed the multiplex PCR reads with MiXCR anew, one entry per CDR3 protein. The sample includes 40,000 or so distinct CDR3 sequences, 40% to 65% of them seen just once. Sequenced material: peripheral blood. Every receptor here comes from an adult man with Graves' ophthalmopathy.

This clonotype has a count of ten or more. This chain uses TRBV19 with TRBJ1-1; TRBD1 agrees at 7 bases. Germline CDR1 is LNHDA and CDR2 is SQIVND (reference sequence). The J segment lost 6 bases and the V segment lost 3 bases, leaving 7 bases of the junction unmatched. There are 14 residues in the CDR3. CDR3 nucleotide sequence: TGTGCCAGTAGTATCGACAGGGTAAGGTCTGAAGCTTTCTTT. This sequence encodes CASSIDRVRSEAFF.

The chain joins TRBV7-6 to TRBJ2-7; tentative D call: TRBD1 (5 bases). The CDR3 is made up of 14 amino acids. Trimming took 1 base from V and 4 from J, leaving 11 bases between them. Germline V gives CDR1 SGHVS, CDR2 FNYEAQ. For the CDR3, the DNA is TGTGCCAGCAGCTTAGGCCAGGGCGCATACGAGCAGTACTTC. Its protein is CASSLGQGAYEQYF.

V usage is TRBV9 and J usage is TRBJ1-1; no definite D call. The germline gives CDR1 SGDLS, CDR2 YYNGEE. CDR3 length: 14 amino acids. V lost 0 bases and J lost 4, with 10 bases in between. In DNA, the CDR3 is TGTGCCAGCAGCGTAGGCCGGGTCACCACTGAAGCTTTCTTT. It is translated as CASSVGRVTTEAFF.